This T cell receptor beta chain appears in the sequencing data of a study of naive and memory T cell subsets. Study-level points and caveats: Over 95% of naive TCR sequences appeared only once after error correction, unlike memory subsets. Findings for naive and memory subsets could not be checked against ground truth. Especially in CD8 cells, naive repertoires contained a few larger clonotypes, possibly CD45RA-re-expressing memory cells.

The CDR3 has 17 residues. The V and J ends lost 6 bases and 3 bases respectively, with 23 bases between them. The germline V gene has CDR1 MDHEN and CDR2 SYDVKM. Cells stained for CD3, CD4, CD8, CD45RA, CD27 and viability were sorted into four CD45RA/CD27 subsets. About this clonotype: Its antigen remains unidentified.

The beta constant-region primer was an equimolar mix of two oligonucleotides covering TRBC1 and TRBC2. Ligated cDNA was amplified by four rounds of PCR with nested alpha and beta constant-region primers and SP2. TCRdb reprocessed the UMI-ligation and nested PCR reads via MiXCR and lists one record per CDR3 protein. The repertoire has approximately 140,000 distinct CDR3 sequences, under 25% of them found once; the top ten carry 0.5% to 0.75%. The TCR was taken from a human donor in good health. Sequencing was carried out using naive CD8+ T cells from blood. The rearrangement joins TRBV28 to TRBJ2-5; D is undetermined. The CDR3 is CASSPFELGGFKETQYF. As DNA, the CDR3 is TGTGCCAGCAGCCCCTTTGAGTTGGGCGGCTTTAAAGAGACCCAGTACTTC.